The 16 T cell receptor beta chains reported below all come from one sample, sequenced in a study of T cell responses to AZD1222 COVID-19 vaccine (dated by TCRdb to the early 2020s). The library was prepared using the immunoSEQ multiplex PCR assay. Drawn from immuneACCESS, this table holds only the in-frame rearrangements with V and J called that TCRdb kept. Clones are partly lost; checked studies trace under half to an unresolved V gene and leave the rest unexplained. The sample table holds about 130,000 clones, of which roughly 88% were seen once. In total, the top ten clones hold approximately 8% of the sample. The time point label on this specimen signifies: baseline before first vaccination. This specimen consisted of peripheral blood, obtained on day 0 of AZD1222 vaccination. Source of these receptors: an adult in good health.

This rearrangement joins TRBV5-1 to TRBJ2-7, with D possibly TRBD1 on 7 matching bases. V lost 4 bases and J 2 bases, leaving 22 bases between the germline ends. This CDR3 region has 17 residues. Per the germline V gene, CDR1 is SGHRS and CDR2 is YFSETQ. The CDR3 DNA sequence: TGCGCCAGCAGCCCGGCGGGGAAGGACAGGAGGGCCTACGAGCAGTACTTC. Its translation: CASSPAGKDRRAYEQYF.

In the case of this clone: One end of the junction does not line up with germline, which may come from a read error. The chain recombines TRBV11-2 with TRBJ2-7, with 15 positions matching TRBD2. CDR3 length: 17 amino acids. Germline loops: CDR1 SGHAT, CDR2 FQNNGV. CDR3 loop: CASSSTWGLAGGYAQYF. Here the CDR3 DNA reads TGTGCCAGCAGCTCCACGTGGGGACTAGCGGGGGGTTACGCGCAGTACTTC.

The chain is built from TRBV6-4 and TRBJ1-5; 8 nucleotides line up with TRBD1. With 8 bases clipped from V and 7 bases from J, the junction kept 4 bases outside the gene matches. CDR3 size: 12 residues. Germline-derived CDR1 and CDR2 are MRHNA and SNTAGT. The CDR3 region is CASRTGRQPQHF. The CDR3 DNA reads as TGTGCCAGCCGGACAGGGAGACAGCCCCAGCATTTT.

The rearrangement uses TRBV9 and TRBJ1-1, with 7 positions matching TRBD1. This CDR3 is built from 16 residues. In germline, CDR1 is SGDLS, CDR2 YYNGEE. With V trimmed by 1 base and J by 1 base, 7 bases remained unmatched. CDR3 DNA: TGTGCCAGCAGCGTATTCGACAGGGCCACGAACACTGAAGCTTTCTTT. Protein sequence: CASSVFDRATNTEAFF.

The chain links TRBV30 to TRBJ1-2, with 9 nucleotides matching TRBD1. Germline V lookup: CDR1 GTSNPN, CDR2 SVGIG (reference sequence). The J segment lost 8 bases and the V segment lost 2 bases, leaving 6 bases of the junction unmatched. The CDR3 extends over 13 amino acids. CDR3 loop: CAWSPQGAQGYTF. CDR3 coding DNA: TGTGCCTGGAGTCCACAGGGGGCGCAGGGCTACACCTTC.

The chain recombines TRBV6-2 or TRBV6-3 with TRBJ2-5; TRBD1 aligns across 8 bases. This CDR3 is 16 amino acids long. In germline, CDR1 is MNHEY, CDR2 SVGEGT. V was clipped by 5 bases and J by 4 bases; unmatched bases: 12. The CDR3 DNA is TGTGCCAGCAGTCTATCCCCCCCAGGGACAGGAGAGACCCAGTACTTC. Protein product: CASSLSPPGTGETQYF.

This rearrangement joins TRBV7-2 to TRBJ1-3; perhaps TRBD1 as D (5 bases). The CDR3 runs 15 residues. The ends were cut back, 5 bases at V and 4 bases at J, with 15 bases in the middle. CDR1 and CDR2 (germline): SGHTA, FQGNSA. The CDR3 coding sequence is TGTGCCAGCAGCCAACAGAGTGGGGCGGGAAACACCATATATTTT. Protein sequence: CASSQQSGAGNTIYF. The full variable domain, rest sourced from reference TRBV7-2 and TRBJ1-3, is GAGVSQSPSNKVTEKGKDVELRCDPISGHTALYWYRQSLGQGLEFLIYFQGNSAPDKSGLPSDRFSAERTGGSVSTLTIQRTQQEDSAVYLCASSQQSGAGNTIYFGEGSWLTVV.

J is TRBJ1-2 and V is TRBV28, with D possibly being TRBD1 (5 bases). The CDR3 consists of 15 residues. V dropped 2 bases and J dropped 2 bases, with 12 bases sitting between them. Germline CDR1 is MDHEN and CDR2 is SYDVKM. In nucleotides, the CDR3 is TGTGCCAGCAGTTTAGGCGGGGCTGAAAACTATGGCTACACCTTC. As protein: CASSLGGAENYGYTF.

The chain is built from TRBV9 and TRBJ2-5; 8 bases are shared with TRBD2. The CDR3 consists of 15 residues. Germline CDR1 is SGDLS and CDR2 is YYNGEE. V shed 0 bases and J 6 bases; nucleotides not matched to a gene: 7. The CDR3 sequence: CASSVDGRGEQTQYF. The CDR3 DNA follows: TGTGCCAGCAGCGTAGATGGGCGGGGGGAACAGACCCAGTACTTC.

The J gene is TRBJ2-5, the V gene TRBV4-1, with 8 bases lining up with TRBD2. V lost 4 bases, J lost 5 bases, and 9 bases stayed unmatched. The CDR3 has 15 residues. Germline loops: CDR1 MGHRA, CDR2 YSYEKL. The CDR3 here is CASSPGTRGKETQYF. Here the CDR3 DNA reads TGCGCCAGCAGCCCAGGGACTAGGGGAAAGGAGACCCAGTACTTC.

As for this clone: The same CDR3 arises from other DNA sequences in this sample as well. The chain joins TRBV5-1 to TRBJ2-7; TRBD2 aligns across 10 bases. The V segment lost 1 base and the J segment 3 bases; nucleotides outside the gene matches: 1. Germline V CDR1 and CDR2: SGHRS, YFSETQ. The CDR3 length is 14 residues. This CDR3 reads CASSLSGRDYEQYF. DNA for the CDR3: TGCGCCAGCAGCTTGAGCGGGAGGGACTACGAGCAGTACTTC.

The chain combines TRBV11-1 with TRBJ2-7; TRBD1 matches 12 bases. The CDR3 spans 14 residues. Germline V gene sequence: CDR1 SGHAT, CDR2 FQDESV (reference sequence). J lost 12 bases, V lost 3 bases, and 9 bases had no gene match. Here the CDR3 DNA reads TGTGCCAGCAGCTTTGGGGACAGGGGGCCAAGGAGGTACTTC. Protein sequence: CASSFGDRGPRRYF.

The V call is TRBV29-1, the J call TRBJ2-7; 7 bases match TRBD2. The CDR3 is made up of 14 amino acids. Germline trimming cut 2 bases from V and 7 bases from J; bases unmatched to any gene: 11. In germline, CDR1 is SQVTM, CDR2 ANQGSEA. CDR3 nucleotides: TGCAGCGTTGAATGGCAGCGGGGTGGTAGGGAGCAGTACTTC. As protein: CSVEWQRGGREQYF.

The chain employs TRBV11-2 and TRBJ2-7; D might be TRBD1 (6 bases). Trimming removed 2 bases from V and 2 bases from J, with 16 bases in between. Germline lookup yields CDR1 SGHAT and CDR2 FQNNGV. The CDR3 contains 16 residues. CDR3 sequence reads: CASSLFLDRGTYEQYF. For the CDR3, the DNA is TGTGCCAGCAGCTTATTTCTGGACAGAGGAACCTACGAGCAGTACTTC.

The V and J genes are TRBV5-8 and TRBJ2-4; TRBD1 matches at 7 bases. Trimming removed 0 bases from V and 6 bases from J; junction bases left unmatched: 3. Germline lookup yields CDR1 SGHTS and CDR2 YDEGEE. This CDR3 contains 14 residues. CDR3 DNA sequence: TGTGCCAGCAGCTTGGACAGGGGCGCAAACATTCAGTACTTC. Translated: CASSLDRGANIQYF.

The chain couples TRBV3-1 (or the pseudogene TRBV3-2) to TRBJ2-5; D is undetermined. The CDR3 covers 12 residues. Trimming removed 0 bases at V and 5 bases at J, with 4 bases between. Germline assignment: CDR1 LGHDT and CDR2 YNNKEL (reference sequence). The CDR3 here is CASSQDIETQYF. CDR3 nucleotide sequence: TGTGCCAGCAGCCAAGATATTGAGACCCAGTACTTC.